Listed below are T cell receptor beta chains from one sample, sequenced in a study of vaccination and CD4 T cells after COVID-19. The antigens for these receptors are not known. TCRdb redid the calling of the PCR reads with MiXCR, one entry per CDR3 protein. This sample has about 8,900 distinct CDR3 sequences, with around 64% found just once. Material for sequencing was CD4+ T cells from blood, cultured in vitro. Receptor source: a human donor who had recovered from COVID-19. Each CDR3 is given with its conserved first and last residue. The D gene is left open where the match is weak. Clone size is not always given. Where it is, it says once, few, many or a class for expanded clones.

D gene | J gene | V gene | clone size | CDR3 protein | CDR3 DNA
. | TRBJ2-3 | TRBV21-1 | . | CASSYGRGRGDTQYF | TGTGCCAGCAGCTACGGCAGGGGGCGGGGAGATACGCAGTATTTT
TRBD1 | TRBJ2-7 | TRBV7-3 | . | CASSEGQGPYEQYF | TGTGCCAGCAGCGAAGGACAGGGTCCCTACGAGCAGTACTTC
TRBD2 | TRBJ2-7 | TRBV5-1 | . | CASSPLAGGLSYSYEQYF | TGCGCCAGCAGCCCTTTAGCGGGAGGGCTCAGTTACTCCTACGAGCAGTACTTC
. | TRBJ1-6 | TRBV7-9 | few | CASSLAGIGAYNSPLHF | TGTGCCAGCAGCTTAGCGGGGATAGGCGCCTATAATTCACCCCTCCACTTT
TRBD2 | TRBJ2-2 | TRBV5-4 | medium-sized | CASSTRLAGGDGELFF | TGTGCCAGCAGCACAAGACTAGCGGGGGGGGACGGGGAGCTGTTTTTT
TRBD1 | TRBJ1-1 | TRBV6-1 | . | CASILQGDTEAFF | TGTGCCAGCATTTTACAGGGGGACACTGAAGCTTTCTTT
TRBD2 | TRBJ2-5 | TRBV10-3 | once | CAISERGGIGETQYF | TGTGCCATCAGTGAGCGCGGGGGGATTGGGGAGACCCAGTACTTC
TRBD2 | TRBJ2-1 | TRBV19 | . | CASSIGGLGRPNEQFF | TGTGCCAGTAGTATAGGGGGACTAGGGAGGCCCAATGAGCAGTTCTTC
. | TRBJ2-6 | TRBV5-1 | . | CASSVFSGANVLTF | TGCGCCAGCAGCGTTTTCTCTGGGGCCAACGTCCTGACTTTC
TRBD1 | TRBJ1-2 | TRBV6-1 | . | CASTEGLGRGPRDYGYTF | TGTGCCAGCACAGAGGGTTTGGGCAGGGGGCCGCGGGACTATGGCTACACCTTC
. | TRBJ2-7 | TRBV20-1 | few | CSARDPGGMGGTYEQYF | TGCAGTGCTAGAGATCCAGGGGGGATGGGTGGGACCTACGAGCAGTACTTC
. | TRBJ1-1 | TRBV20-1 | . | CSARGTGTEAFF | TGCAGTGCTAGAGGGACGGGCACTGAAGCTTTCTTT
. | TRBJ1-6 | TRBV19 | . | CASSVGGSSYNSPLHF | TGTGCCAGTAGTGTCGGAGGGAGCTCCTATAATTCACCCCTCCACTTT
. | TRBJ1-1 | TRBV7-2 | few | CASSSAGGRQAFF | TGTGCCAGCAGCTCCGCTGGGGGCCGCCAAGCTTTCTTT
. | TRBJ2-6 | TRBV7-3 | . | CASSLKETVSGANVLTF | TGTGCCAGCAGCTTAAAGGAGACAGTCTCTGGGGCCAACGTCCTGACTTTC
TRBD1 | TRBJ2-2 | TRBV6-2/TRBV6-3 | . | CASSHLGTGSGELFF | TGTGCCAGCAGCCATCTAGGGACAGGGTCCGGGGAGCTGTTTTTT
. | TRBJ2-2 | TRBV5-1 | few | CASSSGPATGELFF | TGCGCCAGCAGCTCCGGCCCGGCCACCGGGGAGCTGTTTTTT
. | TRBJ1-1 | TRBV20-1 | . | CSARDRTVNTEAFF | TGCAGTGCTAGAGATCGGACAGTGAACACTGAAGCTTTCTTT
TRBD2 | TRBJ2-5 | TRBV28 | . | CASSKRSGTETQYF | TGTGCCAGCAGTAAACGGAGCGGGACGGAGACCCAGTACTTC
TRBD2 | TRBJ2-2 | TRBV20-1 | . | CSARIPGLVAGELFF | TGCAGTGCTAGAATCCCTGGACTAGTCGCCGGGGAGCTGTTTTTT
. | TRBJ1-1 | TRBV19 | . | CASSAVMNTEAFF | TGTGCCAGTAGTGCAGTCATGAACACTGAAGCTTTCTTT
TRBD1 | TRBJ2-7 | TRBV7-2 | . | CASSSPGTVNYEQYF | TGTGCCAGCAGCTCCCCCGGGACAGTTAATTACGAGCAGTACTTC
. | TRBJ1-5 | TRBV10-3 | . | CAISESSPSNQPQHF | TGTGCCATCAGTGAGTCGTCACCGAGCAATCAGCCCCAGCATTTT
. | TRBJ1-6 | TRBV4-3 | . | CASSQAPAGTSPLHF | TGCGCCAGCAGCCAAGCGCCAGCGGGGACTTCACCCCTCCACTTT
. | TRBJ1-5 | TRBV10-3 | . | CAISESADGNQPQHF | TGTGCCATCAGTGAGTCGGCGGACGGCAATCAGCCCCAGCATTTT
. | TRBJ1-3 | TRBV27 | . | CASRGFSGNTIYF | TGTGCCAGCCGGGGGTTCTCTGGAAACACCATATATTTT
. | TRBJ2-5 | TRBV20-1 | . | CSARVLRSGETQYF | TGCAGTGCTAGAGTTCTCCGGAGCGGCGAGACCCAGTACTTC
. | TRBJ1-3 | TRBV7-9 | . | CASSSDARAGNTIYF | TGTGCCAGCAGCTCCGACGCCAGGGCTGGAAACACCATATATTTT
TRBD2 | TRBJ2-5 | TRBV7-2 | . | CASSLASGLAIGLQGAQYF | TGTGCCAGCAGCTTAGCCTCGGGACTAGCGATAGGCCTCCAGGGGGCCCAGTACTTC
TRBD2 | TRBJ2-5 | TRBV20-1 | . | CSAIVLAGPQETQYF | TGCAGTGCTATCGTACTAGCGGGTCCGCAAGAGACCCAGTACTTC
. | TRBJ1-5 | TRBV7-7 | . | CASSTLGHLNQPQHF | TGTGCCAGCAGCACTTTAGGGCACTTAAATCAGCCCCAGCATTTT
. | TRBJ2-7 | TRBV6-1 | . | CASRNTGSTYEQYF | TGTGCCAGCAGAAACACAGGGTCGACCTACGAGCAGTACTTC
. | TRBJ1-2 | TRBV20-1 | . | CSAHRRGVYGYTF | TGCAGTGCCCACCGGAGGGGTGTCTATGGCTACACCTTC
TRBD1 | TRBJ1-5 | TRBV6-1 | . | CASSEEGQGTEPQHF | TGTGCCAGCAGTGAAGAAGGACAGGGGACGGAGCCCCAGCATTTT
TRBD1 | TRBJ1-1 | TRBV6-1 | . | CASRKTGGFTEAFF | TGTGCCAGCAGGAAGACAGGGGGCTTCACTGAAGCTTTCTTT
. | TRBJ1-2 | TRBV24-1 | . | CATSDLSPGGGYTF | TGTGCCACCAGTGATTTATCGCCCGGTGGCGGCTACACCTTC
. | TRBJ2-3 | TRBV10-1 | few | CASSELGQLKDTQYF | TGCGCCAGCAGTGAGTTAGGACAGCTCAAGGATACGCAGTATTTT
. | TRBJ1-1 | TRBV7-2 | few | CASSFSVNTEAFF | TGTGCCAGCAGCTTCAGCGTAAACACTGAAGCTTTCTTT
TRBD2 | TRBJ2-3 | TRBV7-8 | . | CASRTRGLAGGEDTQYF | TGTGCCAGCAGGACCAGGGGACTAGCGGGAGGGGAAGATACGCAGTATTTT
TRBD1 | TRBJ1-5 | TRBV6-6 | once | CASSYDRGPNQPQHF | TGTGCCAGCAGTTACGACAGGGGCCCGAATCAGCCCCAGCATTTT
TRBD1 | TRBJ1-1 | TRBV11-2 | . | CASSLGQGASEAFF | TGTGCCAGCAGCTTAGGACAGGGGGCATCTGAAGCTTTCTTT
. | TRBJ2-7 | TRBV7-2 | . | CASSLTGRSSYEQYF | TGTGCCAGCAGCTTGACTGGACGGAGCTCCTACGAGCAGTACTTC
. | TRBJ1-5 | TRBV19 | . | CASGPLGDASNQPQHF | TGTGCCAGTGGCCCGTTAGGGGACGCAAGCAATCAGCCCCAGCATTTT
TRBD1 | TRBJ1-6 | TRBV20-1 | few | CSARDRRQGRSSPLHF | TGCAGTGCTAGAGATCGTCGACAGGGGAGAAGTTCACCCCTCCACTTT